This TCR beta chain originates from a study of shared clonotypes between healthy human individuals. Only in-frame clones appear in the TCRdb table, and some are missing; sequencing was by immunoSEQ multiplex PCR. The sample has millions of clones; around 95% are singletons. With V trimmed by 1 base and J by 3 bases, 3 bases remained unmatched. The CDR3 is 15 residues long. The germline V gene has CDR1 SGHRS and CDR2 YFSETQ. The sequence was obtained from a man younger than 30 in good health. Sequencing was carried out using naive CD4+ T cells sorted from blood. The subset here: CD45RA+ positively selected. The chain carries TRBV5-1 and TRBJ1-4; 7 nucleotides agree with TRBD1. The CDR3 loop is CASSLTGAANEKLFF. Written as DNA, the CDR3 is TGCGCCAGCAGCTTGACAGGGGCGGCTAATGAAAAACTGTTTTTT.